These 14 T cell receptor beta chains originate from one sample sequenced in a study of OX40 agonist ivuxolimab in advanced cancers. Produced via immunoSEQ multiplex PCR; TCRdb's table is partial and in-frame only. The sample has 25,000 to 40,000 clones, about 83% seen once. The source material was CD4+ or CD8+ T cells sorted from blood, sampled in a trial of the OX40 agonist ivuxolimab. Receptor source: an adult with an advanced solid tumor such as melanoma, head and neck, liver or kidney cancer.

The gene calls are TRBV18 and TRBJ2-1; perhaps TRBD2 as D (7 bases). CDR3 size: 17 residues. Germline V gives CDR1 KGHSH, CDR2 LQKENI. V lost 3 bases to trimming and J lost 4 bases, with 19 bases between them. The CDR3 nucleotides read TGTGCCAGCTCACCGCCGACGGCGGGGGCCCATTACAATGAGCAGTTCTTC. Translation: CASSPPTAGAHYNEQFF.

The chain uses TRBV4-2 and TRBJ2-5; 9 nucleotides align to TRBD2. The CDR3 runs 15 residues. In germline, CDR1 is LGHNA, CDR2 YNFKEQ. V dropped 0 bases and J dropped 1; count of bases not matched to a gene: 0. The CDR3 DNA sequence: TGTGCCAGCAGCCAAGAGCGGGGGGGCCAAGAGACCCAGTACTTC. It encodes CASSQERGGQETQYF.

The J gene is TRBJ2-7, the V gene TRBV5-1; maybe TRBD1 (5 bases). Between the trimmed V and J ends, which lost 0 bases and 6 bases, there was a span of 16 bases. The germline V gene has CDR1 SGHRS and CDR2 YFSETQ. CDR3 length: 15 residues. CDR3 amino acids: CASSLDFGREIEQYF. CDR3 bases: TGCGCCAGCAGCTTGGATTTTGGCAGGGAAATCGAGCAGTACTTC.

The chain uses TRBV27 and TRBJ2-3, with 9 bases that match TRBD1. The V segment lost 6 bases and the J segment 3 bases; nucleotides outside the gene matches: 7. Germline V gene lookup returns CDR1 MNHEY and CDR2 SMNVEV (reference sequence). This CDR3 is 15 amino acids long. This CDR3 reads CASSPGTGPTDTQYF. The CDR3 nucleotides are TGTGCCAGCAGCCCCGGGACAGGGCCTACAGATACGCAGTATTTT.

By share, this clone counts as medium-sized (0.01 to 0.1%). The chain joins TRBV19 to TRBJ2-7; 7 nucleotides match TRBD1. Germline CDR1 and CDR2: LNHDA and SQIVND (reference sequence). This CDR3 is built from 14 residues. After removal of 5 bases from V and 3 bases from J, the junction contained 7 bases not matched to a gene. In DNA form, the CDR3 reads TGTGCCAGTAGTCTAACAGGGGATCTCTACGAGCAGTACTTC. It yields the protein CASSLTGDLYEQYF.

The gene calls are TRBV9 and TRBJ2-5, with 9 bases identical to TRBD2. Trimming removed 0 bases from V and 5 bases from J; junction bases left unmatched: 5. Looked up from germline, CDR1 is SGDLS and CDR2 is YYNGEE. This CDR3 contains 15 residues. The CDR3 here is CASSVDSGGVETQYF. CDR3 coding DNA: TGTGCCAGCAGCGTAGATAGCGGGGGAGTGGAGACCCAGTACTTC.

The chain combines TRBV5-8 with TRBJ2-6; D might be TRBD2 (5 bases). CDR1 is SGHTS, CDR2 YDEGEE, per germline. Trimming removed 2 bases at V and 0 bases at J, with 18 bases between. The CDR3 contains 19 residues. The CDR3 DNA reads as TGTGCCAGCAGCTTACGCGGGCTTCAAACAGTCTCTGGGGCCAACGTCCTGACTTTC. Amino acid sequence: CASSLRGLQTVSGANVLTF. Combining the CDR3 with reference TRBV5-8 and TRBJ2-6 gives the whole variable domain EAGVTQSPTHLIKTRGQQATLRCSPISGHTSVYWYQQALGLGLQFLLWYDEGEERNRGNFPPRFSGRQFPNYSSELNVNALELEDSALYLCASSLRGLQTVSGANVLTFGAGSRLTVL.

This chain uses TRBV25-1 with TRBJ1-2; the D gene is possibly TRBD1 (5 bases). This CDR3 is built from 15 residues. Germline CDR1 reads MGHDK; CDR2 reads SYGVNS. Trimming removed 0 bases at V and 8 bases at J, with 16 bases between. CDR3 residues: CASSEYQGPGGGYTF. CDR3 coding DNA: TGTGCCAGCAGTGAATATCAGGGACCTGGTGGCGGCTACACCTTC.

As for this clone: Germline and junction disagree at one end, which may indicate a read error. The chain couples TRBV2 to TRBJ2-7, with TRBD1 matching over 7 bases. Germline V gives CDR1 SNHLY, CDR2 FYNNEI. CDR3 length: 12 amino acids. The CDR3 here is CTSVKGAYEQYF. CDR3 coding DNA: TGTACCAGCGTTAAGGGGGCTTACGAGCAGTACTTC.

The V call is TRBV9, the J call TRBJ2-3; no firm D call. Germline V gene data show CDR1 as SGDLS and CDR2 as YYNGEE. V gave up 3 bases and J gave up 1 base, with 18 bases separating them. The CDR3 spans 17 residues. CDR3 in DNA: TGTGCCAGCAGCGACGTTACGGTAATGGGCCGCACAGATACGCAGTATTTT. The encoded protein is CASSDVTVMGRTDTQYF.

The chain joins TRBV6-5 to TRBJ2-3; unclear D gene. Germline V lookup: CDR1 MNHEY, CDR2 SVGAGI. With 5 bases removed from V and 6 bases from J, the gap between germline ends came to 12 bases. The CDR3 has 13 amino acids. The CDR3 here is CASSQTPEDTQYF. The CDR3 DNA reads as TGTGCCAGCAGTCAAACCCCGGAGGATACGCAGTATTTT.

V and J are TRBV5-4 and TRBJ2-3, with TRBD2 matching 10 bases. V trimming: 0 bases; J trimming: 13 bases; junction bases outside the gene matches: 8. Germline CDR1 reads SGHNT; CDR2 reads YYREEE (reference sequence). The CDR3 covers 14 residues. This chain's CDR3 is CASSLGGGTSVKYF. The CDR3 coding sequence is TGTGCCAGCAGCTTGGGGGGCGGGACTAGCGTCAAGTATTTT.

This chain joins TRBV7-8 and TRBJ1-2, with D perhaps TRBD1 (5 bases). This CDR3 has 17 amino acids. In germline, CDR1 is SGHVS, CDR2 FQNEAQ. Trimming shortened V by 0 bases and J by 4 bases, and 18 bases separated the two germline ends. CDR3: CASSLALRPGTGYGYTF. CDR3 DNA sequence: TGTGCCAGCAGCTTAGCCCTACGTCCAGGGACGGGCTATGGCTACACCTTC.

The rearrangement uses TRBV29-1 and TRBJ1-4, with D perhaps matching TRBD1 (5 bases). Trimming removed 6 bases at V and 7 bases at J, with 18 bases between. Germline V gives CDR1 SQVTM, CDR2 ANQGSEA. This CDR3 spans 14 amino acids. CDR3: CSVPTGPTGEKLFF. The CDR3 region has the DNA TGCAGCGTCCCCACGGGACCAACAGGTGAAAAACTGTTTTTT.